These T cell receptor beta chains were read from a single sample in a study of T cells in localized non-small cell lung cancer. Clones were sequenced by immunoSEQ multiplex PCR, and TCRdb holds only the in-frame ones, with some missing. There are about 24,000 clones in the sample; roughly nine tenths occur only once, and 22% lies in the top ten. This specimen consisted of peripheral blood, obtained before any cancer treatment. All receptors derive from a man aged 35 to 69 with stage I squamous cell lung carcinoma. CDR3s include the opening cysteine and the closing phenylalanine or tryptophan. A D gene is named only where the DNA matches it firmly. Clone size is stated in some rows and not others, as once, few, many or a class when expanded.

TRBJ1-3 . TRBV2 . TGTGCCAGCAGTGAAGTTTGGCAGGCCACCTCTGGAAACACCATATATTTT CASSEVWQATSGNTIYF
TRBJ2-4 . TRBV28 . TGTGCCACCTCGGGGTTAGCCAAAAACATTCAGTACTTC CATSGLAKNIQYF
TRBJ2-1 . TRBV7-9 TRBD2 TGTGCCAGCAGCCAACCGGGACTAGGTTACAATGAGCAGTTCTTC CASSQPGLGYNEQFF
TRBJ2-7 once TRBV11-2 TRBD1 TGTGCCAGCAGCTTAGGCTACAGGGGGCGAGTTTACGAGCAGTACTTC CASSLGYRGRVYEQYF
TRBJ1-3 once TRBV19 . TGTGCCAGTAGTATCGGCACTGGAAACACCATATATTTT CASSIGTGNTIYF
TRBJ2-7 . TRBV28 . TGTGCCAGCAGCGAAAGGCAGGGGATGGACGAGCAGTACTTC CASSERQGMDEQYF
TRBJ2-7 . TRBV7-2 TRBD2 TGTGCCAGCAGCCCACGCACTAGCGGGGTCGTTTACGAGCAGTACTTC CASSPRTSGVVYEQYF
TRBJ2-1 . TRBV6-6 TRBD2 TGTGCCAGCAGTCCTCACTGGACTAGCGGGGAAGAGCAGTTCTTC CASSPHWTSGEEQFF
TRBJ2-3 . TRBV7-7 . TGTGCCAGCAGCGAGGGGGGACAGAATACGCAGTATTTT CASSEGGQNTQYF
TRBJ1-4 once TRBV9 TRBD1 TGTGCCAGCAGCCCCACCGGGACAGTTTATGAAAAACTGTTTTTT CASSPTGTVYEKLFF
TRBJ2-1 . TRBV6-1 TRBD2 TGTGCCAGCAGCGGTTTCCGCGGGGGGGACAGTGAGCAGTTCTTC CASSGFRGGDSEQFF
TRBJ2-1 . TRBV10-3 TRBD2 TGTGCCATCAGTGAGACCGTTACCGGGACTAGGCAGTTCTTC CAISETVTGTRQFF
TRBJ2-3 . TRBV5-1 TRBD1 TGCGCCAGCAGCCGTGACCAACAGGGGGTGTGGGATACGCAGTATTTT CASSRDQQGVWDTQYF
TRBJ1-1 medium-sized TRBV7-9 . TGTGCCAGCAGCCCCGGAGGGACAAACACTGAAGCTTTCTTT CASSPGGTNTEAFF
TRBJ2-1 . TRBV29-1 TRBD2 TGCAGCGTTGAAGAGCACATAGCCGCCGGGGGGAATGAGCAGTTCTTC CSVEEHIAAGGNEQFF
TRBJ2-2 . TRBV9 . TGTGCCAGCAGCCCACGAGGGACTAACACCGGGGAGCTGTTTTTT CASSPRGTNTGELFF
TRBJ1-2 . TRBV5-1 . TGCGCCAGCAGCTTGAGAGGAGGCAGAGCAGCTGGCTACACCTTC CASSLRGGRAAGYTF
TRBJ1-1 medium-sized TRBV5-1 TRBD1 TGCGCCAGCAGCTTCGAAAGACAGGGCAAGCTGAGCACTGAAGCTTTCTTT CASSFERQGKLSTEAFF
TRBJ2-1 . TRBV7-6 TRBD1 TGTGCCAGCAGCTCGGGACGGGACAGGGGGCGGAATGAGCAGTTCTTC CASSSGRDRGRNEQFF
TRBJ1-2 once TRBV6-5 . TGTGCCAGCAGTTACTCTCAGGGGAATATCGGTGGCTACACCTTC CASSYSQGNIGGYTF
TRBJ1-3 . TRBV7-6 . TGTGCCAGCAGTTCGGACGGGGACACCATATATTTT CASSSDGDTIYF
TRBJ2-1 . TRBV7-9 . TGTGCCAGCAGCTTAGAGCCTAGTAACAATGAGCAGTTCTTC CASSLEPSNNEQFF
TRBJ1-3 . TRBV19 . TGTGCCAGTAGTCTCGGGACGGGTGGAAACACCATATATTTT CASSLGTGGNTIYF
TRBJ2-5 . TRBV11-1 . TGTGCCAGCAGCTTAGCCGGACACCGGGGAGAGACCCAGTACTTC CASSLAGHRGETQYF
TRBJ1-3 . TRBV9 TRBD1 TGTGCCAGCAGTGGGGGGGGCTGGACAGGCGCTTCTGGAAACACCATATATTTT CASSGGGWTGASGNTIYF
TRBJ2-5 . TRBV5-4 . TGTGCCAGCAGCTTGGGTCAGGGAGAGACCCAGTACTTC CASSLGQGETQYF
TRBJ2-7 . TRBV18 TRBD2 TGTGCCAGCTCACCCTATGGACTAGCGGGGGGGCACGAGCAGTACTTC CASSPYGLAGGHEQYF
TRBJ2-3 . TRBV5-1 . TGCGCCAGCAGCTTGGCCACGGGAGTCACAGATACGCAGTATTTT CASSLATGVTDTQYF